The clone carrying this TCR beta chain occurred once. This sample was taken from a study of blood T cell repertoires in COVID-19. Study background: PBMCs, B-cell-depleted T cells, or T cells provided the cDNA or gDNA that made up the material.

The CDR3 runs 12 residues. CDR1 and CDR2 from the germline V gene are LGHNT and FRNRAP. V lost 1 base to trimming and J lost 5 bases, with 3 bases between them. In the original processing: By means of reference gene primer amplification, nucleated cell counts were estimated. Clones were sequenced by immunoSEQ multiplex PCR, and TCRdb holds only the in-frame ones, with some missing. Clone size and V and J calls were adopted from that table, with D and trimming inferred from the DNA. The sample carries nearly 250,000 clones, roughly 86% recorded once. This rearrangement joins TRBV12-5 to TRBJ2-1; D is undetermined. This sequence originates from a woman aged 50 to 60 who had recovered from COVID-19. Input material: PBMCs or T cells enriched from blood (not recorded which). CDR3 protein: CASGLDNNEQFF. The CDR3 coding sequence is TGTGCTAGTGGTTTGGACAACAATGAGCAGTTCTTC.